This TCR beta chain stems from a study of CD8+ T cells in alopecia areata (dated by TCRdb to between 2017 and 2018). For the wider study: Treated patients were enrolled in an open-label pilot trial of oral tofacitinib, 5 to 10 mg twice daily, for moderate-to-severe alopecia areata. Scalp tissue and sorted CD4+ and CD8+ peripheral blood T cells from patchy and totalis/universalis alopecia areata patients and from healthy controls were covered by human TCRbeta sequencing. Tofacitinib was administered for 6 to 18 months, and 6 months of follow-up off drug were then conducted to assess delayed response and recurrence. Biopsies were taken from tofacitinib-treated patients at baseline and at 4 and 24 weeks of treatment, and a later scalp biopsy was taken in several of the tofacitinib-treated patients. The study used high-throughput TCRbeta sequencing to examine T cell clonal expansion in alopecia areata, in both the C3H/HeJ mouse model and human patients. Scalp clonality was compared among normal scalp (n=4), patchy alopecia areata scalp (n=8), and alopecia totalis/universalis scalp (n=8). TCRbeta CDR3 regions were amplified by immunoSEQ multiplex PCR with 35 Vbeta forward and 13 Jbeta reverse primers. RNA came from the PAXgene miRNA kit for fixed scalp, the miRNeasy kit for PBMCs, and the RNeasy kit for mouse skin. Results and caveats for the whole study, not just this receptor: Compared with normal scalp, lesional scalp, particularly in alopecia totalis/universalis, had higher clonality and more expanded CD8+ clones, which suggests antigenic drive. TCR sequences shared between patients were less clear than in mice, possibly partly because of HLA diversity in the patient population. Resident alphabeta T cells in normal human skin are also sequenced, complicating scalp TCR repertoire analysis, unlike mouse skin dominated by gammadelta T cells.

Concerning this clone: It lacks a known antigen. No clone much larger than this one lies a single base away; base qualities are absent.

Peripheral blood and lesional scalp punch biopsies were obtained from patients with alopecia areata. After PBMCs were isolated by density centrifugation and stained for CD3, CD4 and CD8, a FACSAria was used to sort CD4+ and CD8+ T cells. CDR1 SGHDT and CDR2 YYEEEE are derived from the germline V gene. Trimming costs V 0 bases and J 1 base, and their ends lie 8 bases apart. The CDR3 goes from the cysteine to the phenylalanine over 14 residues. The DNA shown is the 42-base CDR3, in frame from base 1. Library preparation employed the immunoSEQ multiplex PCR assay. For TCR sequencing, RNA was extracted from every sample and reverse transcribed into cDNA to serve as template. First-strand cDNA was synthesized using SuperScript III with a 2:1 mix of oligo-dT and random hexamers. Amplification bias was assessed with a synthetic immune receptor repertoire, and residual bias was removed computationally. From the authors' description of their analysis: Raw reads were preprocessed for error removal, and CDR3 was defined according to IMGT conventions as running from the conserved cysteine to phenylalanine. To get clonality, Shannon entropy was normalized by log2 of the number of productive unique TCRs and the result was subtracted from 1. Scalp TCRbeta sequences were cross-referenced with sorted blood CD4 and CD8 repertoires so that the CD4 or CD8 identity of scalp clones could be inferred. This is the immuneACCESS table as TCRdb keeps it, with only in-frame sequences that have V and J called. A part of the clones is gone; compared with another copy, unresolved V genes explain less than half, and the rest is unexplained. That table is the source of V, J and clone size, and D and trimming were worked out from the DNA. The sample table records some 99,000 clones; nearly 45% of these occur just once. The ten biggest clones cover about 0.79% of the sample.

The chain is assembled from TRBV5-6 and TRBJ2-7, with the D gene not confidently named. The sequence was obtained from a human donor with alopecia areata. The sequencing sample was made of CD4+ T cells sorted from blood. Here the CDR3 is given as CASSLVHRSYEQYF. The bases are TGTGCCAGCAGCTTGGTGCACAGATCCTACGAGCAGTACTTC.